This TCR beta chain was obtained from a study of shared clonotypes between healthy human individuals (TCRdb year 2020). About the investigation overall: A few men and a couple of women, aged 18 to 49 years, made up the cohort. Per donor, leukapheresis produced somewhere between about 0.8 and 9 billion PBMCs. For each donor, CD4 naive and CD4 memory were each run on three plates, CD8 naive on two plates, and CD8 memory on one plate. To estimate repertoire size and how much clonotype sharing occurs between individuals, the study deeply sequenced the blood TCR repertoires of five healthy adults. To increase sequencing depth and limit assay-specific biases, different laboratories used diverse techniques to prepare libraries and sequence TCR repertoires. Here is what the overall study found, with its caveats: Clonotypes shared by all four sorted-subset donors showed higher generation probabilities than non-shared clonotypes. Sampling was restricted to blood, and TCR repertoires in tissues likely differ from the TCR repertoires found in blood. Because the study included a small number of donors, the genetic and exposure-history diversity represented was limited. Rarefaction of sorted-subset datasets indicated incomplete sequencing despite the large sequencing depth. Larger estimated clonotype richness was generally found for naive subsets than for memory subsets. Across a few donors, about 4.5% of naive CD4, over 3% of naive CD8, about 2.3% of memory CD4, and approximately 0.4% of memory CD8 clonotypes were shared. Based on pairwise subsampling, the degree of clonotype sharing among donors was expected to be affected by sequencing depth.

The junction shows trimming of 1 base on V and 3 bases on J, plus 8 bases between the germline ends. CDR3 length: 13 amino acids, cysteine to phenylalanine. Here the CDR3 DNA is all that survives: 39 bases in frame from base 1. For CDR1 and CDR2, the germline V gene lists SGHDT and YYEEEE. Donors were healthy HIV-negative adults with no recently reported acute infections or vaccinations. All donors were Caucasian adults living in Nashville, Tennessee, USA. CD4+ T cells were enriched through magnetic negative selection, after which naive cells were positively selected on CD45RA and the remaining negative fraction served as the memory subset. Blood was obtained by leukapheresis, after which PBMCs were separated by Ficoll-Histopaque density gradient centrifugation and cryopreserved in liquid nitrogen vapor phase. Analytical flow cytometry was used to check the purity and quantity of each magnetically sorted T cell population. From each sorted fraction, genomic DNA was isolated and quantified by UV absorbance on a Nanodrop 2000c.

Using the deep immunoSEQ assay, multiplex PCR amplified TCR CDR3 regions from genomic DNA. Extracted genomic DNA from each cell subset was spread evenly across all wells of several immunoSEQ 96-well plates, with each plate serving as a replicate. For sorted subsets, roughly 190 ng of genomic DNA, equivalent to 25,000 to 35,000 T cell genomes, went into each replicate PCR. Purified libraries were measured with a Qubit 3.0 fluorometer, size-checked on a Bioanalyzer 2100, and measured again with the KAPA Library Quantification kit. Each immunoSEQ 96-well plate was sequenced on its own single-read 150-cycle Illumina NextSeq 550 flow cell. The authors' analysis ran thus. Because the immunoSEQ output included only junctional sequences and no quality scores, the filtering could not be the same as the filtering used for full-length reads. Sequences were annotated with PyIR, a Python wrapper for IgBLAST v1.9, using IMGT germline references to assign V/J genes and CDR3. Reads were filtered out if the reads had weak V/J assignments (E-value above 1e-6), no CDR3, stop codons, out-of-frame junctions, or ambiguous translated residues. V3J clonotypes were defined as sequences sharing an identical inferred V gene, J gene, and CDR3 amino acid sequence. Percentage overlap between repertoires was calculated by dividing the number of shared unique clonotypes by the size of the smaller repertoire. RTK rarefaction, the Chao1 estimator, and Recon v2.1 estimates of unobserved clonotypes were used to assess repertoire richness. For all TCRbeta clonotypes obtained by the gDNA method from four donors, generation probabilities were computed with OLGA. TCRdb limited this immuneACCESS table to in-frame rearrangements with V and J called. A share of clones is missing; checked studies link under half to unresolved V genes, and the rest is unexplained. V and J calls and clone size are those listed in that table; D and trimming were worked out from the DNA. In all, the sample holds about 1.1 million clones, and approximately 80% of those were seen once. Over 0.8% of the sample lies in the top ten.

In the case of this clone: What antigen it recognizes has not been identified. No base qualities exist here, and no much larger clone lies one base off it.

The chain joins TRBV5-6 to TRBJ2-7; TRBD1 could be the D gene, as 5 bases match. Sequencing input: memory CD4+ T cells from PBMCs. The cell subset or site label of this sample denotes: CD45RA-negative fraction. The receptor's source is a man aged 18 to 30 in good health. Some clones in this sample may be carry-over from other donors' samples. DNA sequence: TGTGCCAGCAGCTTGAGACAGAGCTACGAGCAGTACTTC. Its amino acids are CASSLRQSYEQYF.